The 11 T cell receptor beta chains below come from one sample, sequenced in a study of response to subunit inactivated influenza vaccine. TCRdb reprocessed the RT-PCR reads with MiXCR, giving one entry per CDR3 protein. The data hold approximately 490,000 distinct CDR3 sequences, with 6.5% to 8% observed a single time. The input for sequencing was PBMCs from blood, taken less than 30 months after vaccination. The receptor source for this set is a man in his fifties or sixties who received an inactivated influenza vaccine.

This clonotype was counted a few times. The gene calls are TRBV2 and TRBJ2-5, with 8 bases that match TRBD2. CDR3 size: 15 residues. J was trimmed by 2 bases and V by 6 bases; bases with no gene match: 8. Germline-derived CDR1 and CDR2 are SNHLY and FYNNEI. The CDR3 reads CASRPTSAQQETQYF. CDR3 bases: TGTGCCAGCAGGCCGACTAGCGCGCAACAAGAGACCCAGTACTTC. The full variable domain, with the rest looked up from reference TRBV2 and TRBJ2-5, is EPEVTQTPSHQVTQMGQEVILRCVPISNHLYFYWYRQILGQKVEFLVSFYNNEISEKSEIFDDQFSVERPDGSNFTLKIRSTKLEDSAMYFCASRPTSAQQETQYFGPGTRLLVL.

This clonotype was found many times. This chain joins TRBV2 and TRBJ2-5; D gene uncertain. The CDR3 spans 11 residues. Trimming left V 10 bases short and J 0 bases short, with 6 bases between. Germline CDR1 is SNHLY and CDR2 is FYNNEI. The CDR3 loop is CATGYQETQYF. The CDR3 coding sequence is TGTGCCACCGGGTACCAAGAGACCCAGTACTTC. Combining the CDR3 with reference TRBV2 and TRBJ2-5 gives the whole variable domain EPEVTQTPSHQVTQMGQEVILRCVPISNHLYFYWYRQILGQKVEFLVSFYNNEISEKSEIFDDQFSVERPDGSNFTLKIRSTKLEDSAMYFCATGYQETQYFGPGTRLLVL.

This clonotype appeared a few times. This chain connects TRBV2 to TRBJ1-1, with a tentative D call TRBD1 (6 bases). CDR3 size: 13 residues. The V and J ends lost 6 bases and 6 bases respectively, with 14 bases between them. Germline V gives CDR1 SNHLY, CDR2 FYNNEI. The CDR3 DNA reads as TGTGCCAGCAGGCTGGACAGAGGTGCTGAAGCTTTCTTT. It yields the protein CASRLDRGAEAFF.

J is TRBJ2-2 and V is TRBV19; D unresolved. This CDR3 is built from 13 residues. Germline V gene sequence: CDR1 LNHDA, CDR2 SQIVND (reference sequence). V gave up 0 bases and J gave up 7 bases, with 6 bases separating them. CDR3 nucleotides: TGTGCCAGTAGTATAGAGAGGTTCGGGGAGCTGTTTTTT. As protein: CASSIERFGELFF.

This clonotype turned up a few times. V and J are TRBV7-2 and TRBJ2-3, with a possible D match to TRBD2 (5 bases). This CDR3 is built from 13 residues. V lost 1 base, J lost 5 bases, and 7 bases lay in between. Germline CDR1 reads SGHTA; CDR2 reads FQGNSA. The CDR3 loop reads CASSLVREDTQYF. The CDR3 nucleotides are TGTGCCAGCAGCTTAGTTCGGGAAGATACGCAGTATTTT.

This clonotype turned up a few times. The chain joins TRBV7-2 to TRBJ2-3, with D perhaps being TRBD1 or TRBD2 (5 bases each). Trimming pared 3 bases from V and 6 bases from J, leaving 10 bases between. CDR3 length: 13 residues. Germline V gives CDR1 SGHTA, CDR2 FQGNSA. The CDR3 coding sequence is TGTGCCAGCAGCTTGGGGACCCCGGATACGCAGTATTTT. It specifies CASSLGTPDTQYF.

The chain joins TRBV27 to TRBJ1-1; D remains ambiguous. V gave up 8 bases and J gave up 6 bases, with 13 bases separating them. Looked up from germline, CDR1 is MNHEY and CDR2 is SMNVEV (reference sequence). This CDR3 contains 12 residues. The CDR3 spells CASPPGGPEAFF. CDR3 in DNA: TGTGCCAGCCCCCCGGGCGGACCTGAAGCTTTCTTT.

This clonotype occurred many times. The V gene is TRBV10-3, the J gene TRBJ1-6; TRBD1 matches 10 bases. The CDR3 loop spans 16 amino acids. Germline CDR1 and CDR2: ENHRY and SYGVKD. V was clipped by 6 bases and J by 10 bases; unmatched bases: 12. The CDR3 bases are TGTGCCATCAGGGACCGATCAGGGACAGGGGTATCACCCCTCCACTTT. Its translation: CAIRDRSGTGVSPLHF.

Ten or more counts support this clonotype. The J gene is TRBJ2-3, the V gene TRBV20-1; a possible D gene is TRBD2 (6 bases). Germline V CDR1 and CDR2: DFQATT, SNEGSKA (reference sequence). The CDR3 consists of 13 residues. V shed 7 bases and J shed 1 base, with 12 bases lying between them. The CDR3 bases are TGCAGTGTCCGGGCTAGCGGCACAGATACGCAGTATTTT. Protein: CSVRASGTDTQYF.

The table lists this clonotype with many counts. The chain couples TRBV7-7 to TRBJ2-5; no reliable D call. The CDR3 consists of 13 residues. Germline CDR1 and CDR2: SSHAT and FNYEAQ (reference sequence). The V and J ends lost 1 base and 3 bases respectively, with 6 bases between them. The CDR3 spells CASSLVAKETQYF. DNA for the CDR3: TGTGCCAGCAGCTTAGTTGCAAAAGAGACCCAGTACTTC.

This clonotype was picked up many times. The chain couples TRBV29-1 to TRBJ1-1; weak D call: TRBD1 (5 bases). Germline V lookup: CDR1 SQVTM, CDR2 ANQGSEA. This CDR3 spans 13 amino acids. Trimming pared 6 bases from V and 3 bases from J, leaving 14 bases between. CDR3 amino acids: CSVAGMADTEAFF. CDR3 nucleotides: TGCAGCGTCGCAGGGATGGCAGACACTGAAGCTTTCTTT.